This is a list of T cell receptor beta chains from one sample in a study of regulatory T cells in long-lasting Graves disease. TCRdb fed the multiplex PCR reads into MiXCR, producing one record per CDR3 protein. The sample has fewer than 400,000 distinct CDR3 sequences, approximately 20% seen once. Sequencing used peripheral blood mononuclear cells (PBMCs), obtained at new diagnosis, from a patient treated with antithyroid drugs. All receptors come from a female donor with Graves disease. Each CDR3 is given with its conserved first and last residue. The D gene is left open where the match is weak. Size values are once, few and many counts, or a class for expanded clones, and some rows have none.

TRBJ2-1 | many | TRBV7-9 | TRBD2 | CASSWGLAGTEQFF | TGTGCCAGCAGCTGGGGACTAGCGGGAACTGAGCAGTTCTTC
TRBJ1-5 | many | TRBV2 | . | CASSPRWGDQPQHF | TGTGCCAGCAGCCCTCGATGGGGGGATCAGCCCCAGCATTTT
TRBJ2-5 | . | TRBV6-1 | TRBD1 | CASSEAAGQGAETQYF | TGTGCCAGCAGTGAAGCGGCGGGACAGGGGGCTGAGACCCAGTACTTC
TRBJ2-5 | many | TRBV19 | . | CASSISLRGETQYF | TGTGCCAGTAGTATATCGCTACGGGGAGAGACCCAGTACTTC
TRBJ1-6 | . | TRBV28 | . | CASWEGSNSPLHF | TGTGCCAGCTGGGAGGGGAGTAATTCACCCCTCCACTTT
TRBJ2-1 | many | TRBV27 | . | CASSFLDPPYNEQFF | TGTGCCAGCAGTTTCCTCGACCCGCCCTACAATGAGCAGTTCTTC
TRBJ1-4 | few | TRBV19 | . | CASSYDYPTNEKLFF | TGTGCCAGTAGTTATGACTATCCAACTAATGAAAAACTGTTTTTT
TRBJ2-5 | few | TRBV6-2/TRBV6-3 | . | CAISPLGGTQYF | TGTGCCATTTCACCGTTAGGGGGGACCCAGTACTTC
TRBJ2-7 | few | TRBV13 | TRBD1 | CASSLGQGPLEQYF | TGTGCCAGCAGCCTGGGACAGGGGCCCCTCGAGCAGTACTTC
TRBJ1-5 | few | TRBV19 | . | CATRSPPERRGNQPQHF | TGTGCCACCCGATCCCCCCCCGAGCGTAGGGGCAATCAGCCCCAGCATTTT
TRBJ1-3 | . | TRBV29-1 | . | CSVDPGDGNTIYF | TGCAGCGTTGACCCCGGGGATGGAAACACCATATATTTT
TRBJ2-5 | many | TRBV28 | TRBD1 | CASTDRVEETQYF | TGTGCCAGCACCGACAGGGTCGAAGAGACCCAGTACTTC
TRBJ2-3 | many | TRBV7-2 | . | CASSAWGREGTDTQYF | TGTGCCAGCAGCGCCTGGGGGCGGGAAGGCACAGATACGCAGTATTTT
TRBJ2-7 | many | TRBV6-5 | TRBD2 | CASSYDARGEWDEQYF | TGTGCCAGCAGTTACGATGCCCGGGGGGAATGGGACGAGCAGTACTTC
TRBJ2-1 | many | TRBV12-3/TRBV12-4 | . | CASSLILGTQFF | TGTGCCAGCAGTTTAATTCTAGGCACTCAGTTCTTC
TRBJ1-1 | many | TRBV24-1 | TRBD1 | CATSDPEGQLAFF | TGTGCCACCAGTGATCCCGAGGGACAGTTGGCTTTCTTT
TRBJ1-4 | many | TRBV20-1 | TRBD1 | CSARGQGRDEKLFF | TGCAGTGCTAGAGGACAGGGAAGGGATGAAAAACTGTTTTTT
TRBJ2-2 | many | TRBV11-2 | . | CASSLVVFGELFF | TGTGCCAGCAGCTTAGTAGTTTTCGGGGAGCTGTTTTTT
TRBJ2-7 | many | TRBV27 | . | CASSFGPLTWEYF | TGTGCCAGCAGTTTTGGTCCCTTGACATGGGAGTACTTC
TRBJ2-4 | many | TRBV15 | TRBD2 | CATRGRGGPTKNIQYF | TGTGCCACCCGGGGGAGGGGAGGTCCCACCAAAAACATTCAGTACTTC
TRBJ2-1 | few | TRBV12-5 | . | CTSGLVPRGGYNEQFF | TGTACTAGTGGTTTGGTCCCCAGGGGTGGATACAATGAGCAGTTCTTC
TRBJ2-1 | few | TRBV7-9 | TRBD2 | CASSDPGLAGAWGYNEQFF | TGTGCCAGCAGCGACCCGGGACTAGCGGGAGCCTGGGGCTACAATGAGCAGTTCTTC
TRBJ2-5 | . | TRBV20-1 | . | CSARPTGTEQETQYF | TGCAGTGCTAGACCGACGGGGACGGAGCAAGAGACCCAGTACTTC
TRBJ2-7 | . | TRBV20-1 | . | CSARKPKQYF | TGCAGTGCTAGGAAGCCCAAGCAGTACTTC
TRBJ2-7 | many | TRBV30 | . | CAWSAGASYEQYF | TGTGCCTGGAGTGCCGGGGCATCTTACGAGCAGTACTTC
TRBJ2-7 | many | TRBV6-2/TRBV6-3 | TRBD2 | CASSYGREVYEQYF | TGTGCCAGCAGTTACGGTCGGGAGGTCTACGAGCAGTACTTC
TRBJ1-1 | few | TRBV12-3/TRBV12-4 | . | CASSTRVGEFSEAFF | TGTGCCAGCAGTACGCGAGTGGGGGAATTTTCTGAAGCTTTCTTT
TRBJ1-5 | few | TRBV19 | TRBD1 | CASGQGAGQPQHF | TGTGCCAGTGGACAGGGGGCAGGTCAGCCCCAGCATTTT
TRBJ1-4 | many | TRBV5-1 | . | CASSLAGTRLHEKLFF | TGCGCCAGCAGCTTGGCCGGGACCCGACTCCATGAAAAACTGTTTTTT
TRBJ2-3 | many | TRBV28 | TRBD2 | CASMGSGIGIDTQYF | TGTGCCAGCATGGGGAGCGGGATTGGAATAGATACGCAGTATTTT
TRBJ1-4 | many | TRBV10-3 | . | CAISESAPGTSNEKLFF | TGTGCCATCAGTGAGTCGGCCCCCGGGACAAGTAATGAAAAACTGTTTTTT
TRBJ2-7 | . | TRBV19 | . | CASSPASIFYEQYF | TGTGCCAGTAGTCCCGCTTCGATATTCTACGAGCAGTACTTC
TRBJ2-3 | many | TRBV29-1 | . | CSVAQAGPTDTQYF | TGCAGCGTTGCTCAGGCGGGCCCCACAGATACGCAGTATTTT
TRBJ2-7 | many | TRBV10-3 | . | CAISESKGSYKQYF | TGTGCCATCAGTGAGAGCAAGGGCTCCTACAAGCAGTACTTC
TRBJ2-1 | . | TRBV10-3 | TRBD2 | CAISEAGTRRYNEQFF | TGTGCCATCAGTGAGGCCGGGACTAGACGATACAATGAGCAGTTCTTC
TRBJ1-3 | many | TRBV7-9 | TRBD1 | CASSTGTGEGNTIYF | TGTGCCAGCAGCACTGGGACAGGGGAAGGAAACACCATATATTTT
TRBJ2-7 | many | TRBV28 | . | CASSGDEPYGQYF | TGTGCCAGCAGTGGGGACGAACCCTACGGGCAGTACTTC
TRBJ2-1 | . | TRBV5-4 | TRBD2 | CASSWGLADPGVNEQFF | TGTGCCAGCAGCTGGGGACTAGCGGATCCTGGCGTCAATGAGCAGTTCTTC
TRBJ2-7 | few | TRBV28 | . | CASRGASTYEQYF | TGTGCCAGCAGAGGTGCTAGCACTTACGAGCAGTACTTC
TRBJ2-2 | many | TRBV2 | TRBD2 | CASSAGLGVRTGELFF | TGTGCCAGCAGTGCGGGACTAGGCGTTCGCACCGGGGAGCTGTTTTTT
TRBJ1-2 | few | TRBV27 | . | CASSPDYPYGYTF | TGTGCCAGCAGTCCCGACTACCCCTATGGCTACACCTTC
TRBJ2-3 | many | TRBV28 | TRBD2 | CASSFYGTSGSTDTQYF | TGTGCCAGCAGTTTTTATGGTACTAGCGGGAGTACAGATACGCAGTATTTT
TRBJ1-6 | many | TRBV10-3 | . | CAIRPGTTSNSPLHF | TGTGCCATCAGACCCGGGACGACTTCTAATTCACCCCTCCACTTT
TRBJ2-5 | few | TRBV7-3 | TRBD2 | CASSLVPGLAGGQSMETQYF | TGTGCCAGCAGCTTAGTTCCGGGACTAGCGGGAGGACAGTCCATGGAGACCCAGTACTTC
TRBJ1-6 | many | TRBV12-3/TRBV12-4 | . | CASSLRDNNSPLHF | TGTGCCAGCAGTTTGCGGGACAACAATTCACCCCTCCACTTT
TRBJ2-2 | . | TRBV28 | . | CASRIQGGELFF | TGTGCCAGCAGGATACAGGGAGGGGAGCTGTTTTTT
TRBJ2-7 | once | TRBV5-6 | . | CASSLASGYEQYF | TGTGCCAGCAGCTTGGCCTCTGGCTACGAGCAGTACTTC
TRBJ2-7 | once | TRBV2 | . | CASTSSASSYEQYF | TGTGCCAGCACCTCTAGCGCCAGCTCCTACGAGCAGTACTTC
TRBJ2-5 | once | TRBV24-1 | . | CATSQTSTNGETQYF | TGTGCCACCAGCCAGACCAGTACCAATGGTGAGACCCAGTACTTC
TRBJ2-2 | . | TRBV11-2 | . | CASSLPTGLTNTGELFF | TGTGCCAGCAGCTTACCAACGGGACTGACAAACACCGGGGAGCTGTTTTTT
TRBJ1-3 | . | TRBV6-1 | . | CASSEPGSLSGNTIYF | TGTGCCAGCAGTGAGCCGGGATCCCTCTCTGGAAACACCATATATTTT